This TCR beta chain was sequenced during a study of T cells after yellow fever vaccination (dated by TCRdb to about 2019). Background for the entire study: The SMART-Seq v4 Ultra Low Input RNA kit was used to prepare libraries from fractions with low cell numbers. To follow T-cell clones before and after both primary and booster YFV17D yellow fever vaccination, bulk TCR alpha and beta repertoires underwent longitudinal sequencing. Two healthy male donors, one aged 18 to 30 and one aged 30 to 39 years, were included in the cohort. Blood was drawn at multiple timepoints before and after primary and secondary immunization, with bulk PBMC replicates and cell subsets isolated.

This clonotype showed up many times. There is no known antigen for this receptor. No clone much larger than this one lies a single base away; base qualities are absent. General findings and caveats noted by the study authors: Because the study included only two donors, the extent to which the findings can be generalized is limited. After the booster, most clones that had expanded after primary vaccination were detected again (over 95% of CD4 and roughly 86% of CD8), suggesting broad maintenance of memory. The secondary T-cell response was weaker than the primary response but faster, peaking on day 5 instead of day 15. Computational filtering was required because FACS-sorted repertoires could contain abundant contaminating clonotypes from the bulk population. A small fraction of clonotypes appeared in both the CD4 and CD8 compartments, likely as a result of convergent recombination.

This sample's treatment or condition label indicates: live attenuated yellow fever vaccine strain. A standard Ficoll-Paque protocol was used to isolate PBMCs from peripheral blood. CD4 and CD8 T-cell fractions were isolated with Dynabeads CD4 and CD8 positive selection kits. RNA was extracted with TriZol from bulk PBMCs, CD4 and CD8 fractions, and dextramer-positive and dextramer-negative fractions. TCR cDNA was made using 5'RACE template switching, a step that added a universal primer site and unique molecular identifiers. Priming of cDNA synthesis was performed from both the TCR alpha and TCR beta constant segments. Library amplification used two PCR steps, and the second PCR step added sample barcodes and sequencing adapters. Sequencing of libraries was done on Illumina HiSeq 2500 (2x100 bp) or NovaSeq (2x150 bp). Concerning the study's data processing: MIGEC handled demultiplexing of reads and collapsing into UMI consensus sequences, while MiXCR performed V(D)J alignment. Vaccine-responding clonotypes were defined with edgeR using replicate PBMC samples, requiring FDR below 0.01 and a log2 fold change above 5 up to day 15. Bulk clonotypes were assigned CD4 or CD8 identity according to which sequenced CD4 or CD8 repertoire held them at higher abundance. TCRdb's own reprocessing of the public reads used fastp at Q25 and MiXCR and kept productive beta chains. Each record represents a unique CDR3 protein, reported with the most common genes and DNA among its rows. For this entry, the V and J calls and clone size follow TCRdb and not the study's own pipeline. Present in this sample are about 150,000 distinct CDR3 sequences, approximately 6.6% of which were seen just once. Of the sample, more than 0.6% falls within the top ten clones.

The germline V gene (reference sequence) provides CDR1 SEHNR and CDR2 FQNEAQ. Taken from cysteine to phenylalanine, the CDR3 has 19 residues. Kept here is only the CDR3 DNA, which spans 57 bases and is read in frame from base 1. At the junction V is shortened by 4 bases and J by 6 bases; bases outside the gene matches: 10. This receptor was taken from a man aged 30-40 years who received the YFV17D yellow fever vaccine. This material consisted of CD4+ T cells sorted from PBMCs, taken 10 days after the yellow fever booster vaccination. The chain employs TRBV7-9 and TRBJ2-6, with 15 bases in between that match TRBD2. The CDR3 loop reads CASSSKGLAGGPVANVLTF. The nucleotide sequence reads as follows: TGTGCCAGCAGCTCGAAAGGACTAGCGGGAGGGCCGGTGGCCAACGTCCTGACTTTC.